This T cell receptor beta chain was sequenced in a study of blood T cells in healthy people across ages. Across the whole study: There was about one barcoded beta molecule captured by template switching per two T cells.

Alongside a J-beta primer mix, a sample-barcoded 5' primer served in a second PCR lasting about 6 to 11 cycles. Each cDNA molecule received a tag from a template-switch adaptor that had 12 random nucleotides. TCRdb called the 5' RACE reads again in MiXCR, with one record for every CDR3 protein. The sample gives over a million distinct CDR3 sequences, under 45% of which show up once; about 19% is in the top ten. V lost 5 bases and J lost 3; bases outside the gene matches: 9. From germline, CDR1 is KGHSH and CDR2 LQKENI. The CDR3 length is 15 residues. This chain uses TRBV18 with TRBJ2-5; 7 bases are a match to TRBD1. The specimen was blood. This receptor was obtained from an older woman in good health. The CDR3 DNA reads TGTGCCAGCTCATCGAACGGGACAGATAAAGAGACCCAGTACTTC. This translates into CASSSNGTDKETQYF.